The clone carrying this TCR beta chain was seen a few times. Its antigen remains unidentified. The sample comes from a study of blood T cells in healthy people across ages. Findings of the study overall: The authors considered diversity estimates from one million T cells to be underestimates.

A sample-barcoded 5' primer and a J-beta primer mix were used in a second PCR of about 6 to 12 cycles. At least 2.5 million CDR3-containing paired-end reads were obtained per sample. From the 5' RACE reads, TCRdb called clonotypes with MiXCR, one entry per CDR3 protein. The sample lists more than 900,000 distinct CDR3 sequences, roughly 24% occurring once. PBMCs numbering at least 6.5 million were isolated per sample. This sample was also put to use in a study of T cells of mothers and their children. From that study: Mother-child pairs who were related displayed a slightly higher overlap than unrelated pairs, a difference that was non-significant.

The sequence derives from a girl aged 2 to 10 in good health. Sequenced sample: blood.

The CDR3 DNA reads TGTGCCAGCAGTGGGGACGACAAAGAGACCCAGTACTTC. This codes for CASSGDDKETQYF. This chain uses TRBV28 with TRBJ2-5; D tentatively reads TRBD1 or TRBD2 (5 bases each). The CDR3 is 13 amino acids. Trimming stripped 5 bases from V and 3 bases from J, with 10 bases between. Germline CDR1 MDHEN, CDR2 SYDVKM.